This passage covers 16 T cell receptor beta chains from one sample sequenced in a study of T-cell reconstitution after alpha-beta-depleted transplantation in children. It was with unique molecular identifiers that the TCRbeta library was prepared. From the PCR reads, TCRdb called clonotypes with MiXCR, one entry per CDR3 protein. The table shows around 72,000 distinct CDR3 sequences, with 4% to 5% occurring only once. Material: PBMCs, mostly from graft donor cells, obtained 180 days after TCRalphabeta/CD19-depleted stem cell transplant. The receptors were sampled from a boy in the first two years of life who had a stem cell transplant for acute myeloid leukemia, so the T cells may come from the graft donor.

The sample holds many counts of this clonotype. The chain couples TRBV7-2 to TRBJ1-1, with D possibly being TRBD1 (5 bases). Per the germline V gene, CDR1 is SGHTA and CDR2 is FQGNSA. With 0 bases removed from V and 0 bases from J, the gap between germline ends came to 23 bases. This CDR3 has 20 residues. The DNA of the CDR3 is TGTGCCAGCAGCTTAGCCTCGGGGCAGGCCTTCTCCACCATGAACACTGAAGCTTTCTTT. It specifies CASSLASGQAFSTMNTEAFF. Based on the CDR3 plus reference TRBV7-2 and TRBJ1-1, the full variable domain is GAGVSQSPSNKVTEKGKDVELRCDPISGHTALYWYRQSLGQGLEFLIYFQGNSAPDKSGLPSDRFSAERTGGSVSTLTIQRTQQEDSAVYLCASSLASGQAFSTMNTEAFFGQGTRLTVV.

The sample holds many counts of this clonotype. The V call is TRBV29-1, the J call TRBJ1-2; TRBD1 aligns across 8 bases. V trimming: 8 bases; J trimming: 5 bases; junction bases outside the gene matches: 7. The CDR3 runs to 12 residues. Germline-derived CDR1 and CDR2 are SQVTM and ANQGSEA. CDR3 in amino acids: CSLRQGRYGYTF. CDR3 sequence (DNA): TGCAGCTTAAGACAGGGGAGGTATGGCTACACCTTC.

In this sample, this clonotype turned up many times. The genes are TRBV12-3 or TRBV12-4 and TRBJ1-1; D unresolved. The CDR3 covers 15 residues. Trimming took off 3 bases at V and 3 bases at J, with 14 bases between the two ends. The CDR3 reads CASSLMALGDTEAFF. The DNA for the CDR3 is TGTGCCAGCAGTTTGATGGCACTGGGCGACACTGAAGCTTTCTTT.

This clonotype was seen more than once but under ten times. This chain links TRBV5-1 with TRBJ2-5; TRBD1 aligns across 7 bases. Trimming removed 3 bases from V and 1 base from J; junction bases left unmatched: 9. The CDR3 has 16 amino acids. Germline values: CDR1 SGHRS, CDR2 YFSETQ. Here the CDR3 DNA reads TGCGCCAGCAGCTCCGGGACAGTCAACCCCCAAGAGACCCAGTACTTC. It codes for CASSSGTVNPQETQYF.

This clonotype came up many times. The rearrangement joins TRBV7-8 to TRBJ2-5; D could derive from TRBD1 or TRBD2 (5 bases each). CDR3 size: 15 residues. Trimming took off 1 base at V and 5 bases at J, with 14 bases between the two ends. Germline V gene data show CDR1 as SGHVS and CDR2 as FQNEAQ. CDR3 in amino acids: CASSLDGASRETQYF. DNA for the CDR3: TGTGCCAGCAGCTTAGACGGGGCTTCGCGGGAGACCCAGTACTTC.

This clonotype was found many times. The genes are TRBV29-1 and TRBJ1-6; 7 bases map to TRBD1. The CDR3 totals 15 residues. From germline, CDR1 is SQVTM and CDR2 ANQGSEA. J gave up 7 bases and V 6 bases, and 12 bases lay outside the gene matches. CDR3 sequence reads: CSVQYSGQRNSPLHF. Written as DNA, the CDR3 is TGCAGCGTCCAGTATTCGGGACAGCGAAATTCACCCCTCCACTTT.

This clonotype was seen at least ten times. This chain uses TRBV12-3 or TRBV12-4 with TRBJ2-5, with TRBD2 matching 10 bases. The CDR3 runs 16 residues. J lost 7 bases, V lost 6 bases, and 14 bases had no gene match. The DNA for the CDR3 is TGTGCCAGCAGCACCACGAGCGGGGGGGCCCTAGGGACCCAGTACTTC. Translating gives CASSTTSGGALGTQYF.

This clonotype was observed at least ten times. The chain joins TRBV12-3 or TRBV12-4 to TRBJ1-1; D is uncertain. V gave up 1 base and J gave up 4 bases, with 10 bases separating them. This CDR3 comprises 14 residues. The CDR3 coding sequence is TGTGCCAGCAGTTTAGTGGTGAGAACCACTGAAGCTTTCTTT. The encoded protein is CASSLVVRTTEAFF.

This clonotype was counted ten times or more. The V and J genes are TRBV6-5 and TRBJ2-5, with D possibly TRBD2 on 6 matching bases. Trimming pared 7 bases from V and 5 bases from J, leaving 8 bases between. The germline CDR1 and CDR2 sequences are MNHEY and SVGAGI. This CDR3 region has 11 residues. CDR3 sequence reads: CASTRGETQYF. The CDR3 region has the DNA TGTGCCAGCACTCGGGGGGAGACCCAGTACTTC.

Ten or more counts support this clonotype. The chain combines TRBV30 with TRBJ2-2, with D uncertain. CDR1 is GTSNPN and CDR2 is SVGIG in the germline V gene (reference sequence). CDR3 length equals 14 residues. Trimming removed 0 bases at V and 1 base at J, with 6 bases between. CDR3 residues: CAWSVNVNTGELFF. The CDR3, as DNA: TGTGCCTGGAGTGTAAACGTGAACACCGGGGAGCTGTTTTTT. The whole variable domain, remainder taken from reference TRBV30 and TRBJ2-2, is SQTIHQWPATLVQPVGSPLSLECTVEGTSNPNLYWYRQAAGRGLQLLFYSVGIGQISSEVPQNLSASRPQDRQFILSSKKLLLSDSGFYLCAWSVNVNTGELFFGEGSRLTVL.

This clonotype was counted many times. The rearrangement links TRBV4-3 to TRBJ2-7; TRBD1 matches 9 bases. V lost 4 bases and J lost 4; bases outside the gene matches: 8. Germline V gives CDR1 LGHNA, CDR2 YSLEER. This CDR3 is 15 amino acids long. For the CDR3, the DNA is TGCGCCAGCAGCCCAGGACAGGGGATTTGGTACGAGCAGTACTTC. It translates to CASSPGQGIWYEQYF.

This clonotype was observed at least ten times. This chain's CDR3 is CASSEFGGNEQFF. In DNA form, the CDR3 reads TGTGCCAGCAGTGAATTCGGGGGCAATGAGCAGTTCTTC. V gene TRBV6-1 combines with J gene TRBJ2-1; D possibly corresponds to TRBD2 (6 bases). CDR1 and CDR2 from the germline V gene are MNHNS and SASEGT. The CDR3 has 13 amino acids. Deletions cut 2 bases from V and 6 bases from J, with 8 bases between.

The table lists this clonotype with many counts. V gene TRBV7-9 combines with J gene TRBJ1-2; no definite D call. The CDR3 covers 14 residues. Looked up from germline, CDR1 is SEHNR and CDR2 is FQNEAQ (reference sequence). V lost 5 bases, J lost 3 bases, and 13 bases lay in between. As DNA, the CDR3 is TGTGCCAGCAGCACTACTGGAGGGTACTATGGCTACACCTTC. As protein: CASSTTGGYYGYTF.

This clonotype appeared many times. V gene TRBV14 combines with J gene TRBJ2-7, with D tentatively TRBD2 (5 bases). Germline V gene lookup returns CDR1 SGHDN and CDR2 FVKESK. The CDR3 has 15 residues. Trimming cost V 1 base and J 4 bases, with 14 bases left between them. The CDR3 region has the DNA TGTGCCAGCAGCCAAGGACGGCTAGGACTTTACGAGCAGTACGTC. This translates into CASSQGRLGLYEQYV.

This clonotype was detected ten times or more. The chain recombines TRBV2 with TRBJ2-1, with D tentatively TRBD2 (5 bases). V lost 6 bases and J lost 5, with 17 bases in between. Germline V CDR1 and CDR2: SNHLY, FYNNEI. This CDR3 comprises 15 residues. CDR3 sequence (DNA): TGTGCCAGCAGGCGGGTCTCCAACAACAACAATGAGCAGTTCTTC. Amino acids: CASRRVSNNNNEQFF.

This clonotype was counted ten times or more. J is TRBJ2-3 and V is TRBV9, with D perhaps matching TRBD1 (6 bases). The CDR3 loop spans 17 amino acids. V lost 0 bases, J lost 0 bases, and 14 bases lay in between. Per the germline V gene, CDR1 is SGDLS and CDR2 is YYNGEE. The CDR3 loop reads CASSVGTGSPSTDTQYF. Here the CDR3 DNA reads TGTGCCAGCAGCGTAGGAACAGGGTCACCGAGCACAGATACGCAGTATTTT. The variable domain in full, completed from reference TRBV9 and TRBJ2-3, reads DSGVTQTPKHLITATGQRVTLRCSPRSGDLSVYWYQQSLDQGLQFLIQYYNGEERAKGNILERFSAQQFPDLHSELNLSSLELGDSALYFCASSVGTGSPSTDTQYFGPGTRLTVL.